This T cell receptor (beta chain) derives from a study of CD8+ T cells in alopecia areata. Sorting from PBMCs produced CD4+ and CD8+ T cells. There are 17 residues in the CDR3. Germline loops: CDR1 SEHNR, CDR2 FQNEAQ (reference sequence). Trimming at V came to 1 base and at J to 8 bases, leaving 13 bases not matched to a gene. The authors extracted RNA and reverse transcribed it into cDNA as the sequencing template. Only in-frame clones appear in the TCRdb table, and some are missing; sequencing was by immunoSEQ multiplex PCR. The sample gives 100,000 to 150,000 clones, around 48% of which show up once; 8% to 11% is in the top ten.

The chain uses TRBV7-9 and TRBJ2-1; 8 bases agree with TRBD1. The receptor was derived from a human donor with alopecia areata. Sequenced input: NKG2D-low CD8+ T cells sorted from blood. The CDR3 spells CASSLVLTGTGLYEQFF. For the CDR3, the DNA is TGTGCCAGCAGCTTAGTGCTCACCGGGACAGGCTTGTATGAGCAGTTCTTC.